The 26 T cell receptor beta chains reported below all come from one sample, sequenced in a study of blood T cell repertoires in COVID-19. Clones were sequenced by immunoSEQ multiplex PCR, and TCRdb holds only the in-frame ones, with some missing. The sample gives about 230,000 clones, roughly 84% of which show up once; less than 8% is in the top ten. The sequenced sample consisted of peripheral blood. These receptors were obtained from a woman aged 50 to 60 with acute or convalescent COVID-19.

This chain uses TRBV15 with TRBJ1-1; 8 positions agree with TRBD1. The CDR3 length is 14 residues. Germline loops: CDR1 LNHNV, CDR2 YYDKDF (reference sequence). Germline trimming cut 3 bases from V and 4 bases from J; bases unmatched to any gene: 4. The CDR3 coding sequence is TGTGCCACCAGCAGGACAGGGGAGACCACTGAAGCTTTCTTT. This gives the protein CATSRTGETTEAFF.

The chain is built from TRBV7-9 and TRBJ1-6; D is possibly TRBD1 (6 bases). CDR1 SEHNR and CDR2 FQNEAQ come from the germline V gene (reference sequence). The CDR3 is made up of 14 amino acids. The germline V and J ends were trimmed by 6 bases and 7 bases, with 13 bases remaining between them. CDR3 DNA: TGTGCCAGCAGAGAACAGGGCGCCAATTCACCCCTCCACTTT. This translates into CASREQGANSPLHF.

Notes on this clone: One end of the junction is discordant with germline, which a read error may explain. The CDR3: CASSDSQGPSGNTIYF. CDR3 DNA: TGTGCCAGCAGTGACTCCCAGGGCCCCTCTGGAAACACCATATATTTT. V gene TRBV6-6 combines with J gene TRBJ1-3, with D possibly matching TRBD1 (5 bases). The CDR3 loop spans 16 amino acids. Germline CDR1 and CDR2: MNHNY and SVGAGI (reference sequence).

The CDR3 spells CASSPGTGGVEQFF. The CDR3 DNA follows: TGTGCCAGCAGCCCCGGGACAGGGGGCGTTGAGCAGTTCTTC. The genes are TRBV7-3 and TRBJ2-1; 12 positions agree with TRBD1. V shed 5 bases and J 9 bases; nucleotides not matched to a gene: 5. The CDR3 consists of 14 residues. CDR1 and CDR2 from the germline V gene are SGHTA and FQGTGA.

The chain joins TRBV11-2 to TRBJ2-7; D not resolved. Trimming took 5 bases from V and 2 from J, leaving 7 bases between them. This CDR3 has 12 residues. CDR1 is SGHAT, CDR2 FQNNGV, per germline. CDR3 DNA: TGTGCCAGCAGCGAGCTAACCTACGAGCAGTACTTC. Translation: CASSELTYEQYF.

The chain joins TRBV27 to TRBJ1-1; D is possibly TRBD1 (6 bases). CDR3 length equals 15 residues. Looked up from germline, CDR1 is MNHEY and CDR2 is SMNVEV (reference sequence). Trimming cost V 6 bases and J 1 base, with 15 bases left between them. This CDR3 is CASRGIGGRNTEAFF. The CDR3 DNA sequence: TGTGCCAGCAGGGGGATCGGGGGGCGGAACACTGAAGCTTTCTTT.

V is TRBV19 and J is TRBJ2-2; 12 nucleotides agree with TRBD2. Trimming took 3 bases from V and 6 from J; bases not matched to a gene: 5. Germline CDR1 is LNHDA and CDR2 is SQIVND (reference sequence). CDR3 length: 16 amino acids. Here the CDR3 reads CASSMTSGGWAGELFF. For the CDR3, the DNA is TGTGCCAGTAGTATGACTAGCGGGGGATGGGCCGGGGAGCTGTTTTTT.

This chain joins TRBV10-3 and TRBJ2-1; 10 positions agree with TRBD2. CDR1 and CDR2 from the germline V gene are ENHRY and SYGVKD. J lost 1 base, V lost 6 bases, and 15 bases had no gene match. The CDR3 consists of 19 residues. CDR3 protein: CAIRKGGLAGVASYNEQFF. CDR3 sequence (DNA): TGTGCCATCAGGAAGGGAGGGCTAGCGGGAGTAGCATCCTACAATGAGCAGTTCTTC.

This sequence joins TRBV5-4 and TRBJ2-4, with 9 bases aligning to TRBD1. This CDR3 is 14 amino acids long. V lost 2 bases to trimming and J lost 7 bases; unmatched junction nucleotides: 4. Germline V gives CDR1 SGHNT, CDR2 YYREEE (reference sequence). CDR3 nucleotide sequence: TGTGCCAGCAGCTTAAGGGACAGGGCGAACATTCAGTACTTC. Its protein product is CASSLRDRANIQYF.

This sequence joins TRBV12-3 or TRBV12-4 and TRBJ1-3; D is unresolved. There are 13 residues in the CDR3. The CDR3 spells CAGRRNSGNTIYF. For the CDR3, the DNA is TGTGCTGGACGGAGGAACTCTGGAAACACCATATATTTT.

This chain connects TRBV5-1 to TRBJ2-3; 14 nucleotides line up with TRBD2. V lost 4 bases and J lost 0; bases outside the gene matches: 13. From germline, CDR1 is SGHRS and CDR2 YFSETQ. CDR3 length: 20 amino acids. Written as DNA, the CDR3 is TGCGCCAGCAGCCGGCGTAGGACTAGCGGGAGGAAGAGTAGCACAGATACGCAGTATTTT. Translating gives CASSRRRTSGRKSSTDTQYF.

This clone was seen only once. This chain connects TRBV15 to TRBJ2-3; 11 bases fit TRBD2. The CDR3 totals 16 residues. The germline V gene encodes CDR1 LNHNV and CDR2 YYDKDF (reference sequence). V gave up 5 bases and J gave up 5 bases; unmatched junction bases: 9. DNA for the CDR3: TGTGCCACCAGCGGTGGTAGCGGGGGGGCCAGAGATACGCAGTATTTT. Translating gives CATSGGSGGARDTQYF.

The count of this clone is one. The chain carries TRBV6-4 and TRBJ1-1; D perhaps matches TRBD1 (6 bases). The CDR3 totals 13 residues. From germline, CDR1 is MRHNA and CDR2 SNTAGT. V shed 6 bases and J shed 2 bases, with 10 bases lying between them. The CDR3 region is CASSHRDNTEAFF. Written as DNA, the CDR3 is TGTGCCAGCAGCCACAGGGATAACACTGAAGCTTTCTTT.

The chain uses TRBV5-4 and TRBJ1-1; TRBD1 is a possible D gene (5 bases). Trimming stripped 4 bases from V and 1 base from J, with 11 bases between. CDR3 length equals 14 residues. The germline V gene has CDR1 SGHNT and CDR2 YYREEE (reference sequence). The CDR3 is CASSMRQTNTEAFF. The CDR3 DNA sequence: TGTGCCAGCAGCATGAGACAGACGAACACTGAAGCTTTCTTT.

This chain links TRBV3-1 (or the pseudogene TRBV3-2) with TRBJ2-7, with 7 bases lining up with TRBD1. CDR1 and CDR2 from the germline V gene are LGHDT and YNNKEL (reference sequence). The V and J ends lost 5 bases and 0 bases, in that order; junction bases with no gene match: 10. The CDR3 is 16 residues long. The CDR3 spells CASSSTGTESSYEQYF. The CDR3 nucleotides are TGTGCCAGCAGCTCCACCGGGACAGAGAGCTCCTACGAGCAGTACTTC.

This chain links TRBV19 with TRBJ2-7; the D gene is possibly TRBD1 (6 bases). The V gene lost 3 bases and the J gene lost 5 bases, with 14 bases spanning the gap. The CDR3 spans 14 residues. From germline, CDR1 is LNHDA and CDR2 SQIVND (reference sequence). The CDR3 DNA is TGTGCCAGTAGTATGTCTCAGGGGTGGAACGAGCAGTACTTC. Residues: CASSMSQGWNEQYF. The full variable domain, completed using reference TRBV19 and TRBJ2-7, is DGGITQSPKYLFRKEGQNVTLSCEQNLNHDAMYWYRQDPGQGLRLIYYSQIVNDFQKGDIAEGYSVSREKKESFPLTVTSAQKNPTAFYLCASSMSQGWNEQYFGPGTRLTVT.

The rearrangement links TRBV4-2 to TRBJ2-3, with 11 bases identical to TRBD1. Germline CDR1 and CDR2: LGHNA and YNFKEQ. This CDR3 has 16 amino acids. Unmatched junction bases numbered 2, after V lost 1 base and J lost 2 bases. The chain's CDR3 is CASSQGDRGATDTQYF. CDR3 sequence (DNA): TGTGCCAGCAGCCAAGGGGACAGGGGGGCCACAGATACGCAGTATTTT.

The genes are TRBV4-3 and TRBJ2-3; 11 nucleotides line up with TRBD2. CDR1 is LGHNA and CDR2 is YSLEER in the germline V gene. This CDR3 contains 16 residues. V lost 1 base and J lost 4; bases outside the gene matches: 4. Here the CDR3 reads CASSQALAGGPDTQYF. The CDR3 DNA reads TGCGCCAGCAGCCAAGCCCTAGCGGGGGGCCCAGATACGCAGTATTTT.

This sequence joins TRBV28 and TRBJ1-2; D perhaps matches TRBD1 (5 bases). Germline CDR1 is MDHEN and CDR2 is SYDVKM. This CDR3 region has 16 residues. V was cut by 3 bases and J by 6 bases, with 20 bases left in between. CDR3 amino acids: CASSLIGREGLHGYTF. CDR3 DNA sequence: TGTGCCAGCAGTTTGATCGGCAGGGAGGGTCTTCATGGCTACACCTTC.

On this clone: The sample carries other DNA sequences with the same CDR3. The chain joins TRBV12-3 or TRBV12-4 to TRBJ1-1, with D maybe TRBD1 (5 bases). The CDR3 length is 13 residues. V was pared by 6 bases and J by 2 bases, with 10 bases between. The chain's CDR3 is CASSFDRNTEAFF. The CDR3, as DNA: TGTGCCAGCAGCTTCGACAGAAACACTGAAGCTTTCTTT.

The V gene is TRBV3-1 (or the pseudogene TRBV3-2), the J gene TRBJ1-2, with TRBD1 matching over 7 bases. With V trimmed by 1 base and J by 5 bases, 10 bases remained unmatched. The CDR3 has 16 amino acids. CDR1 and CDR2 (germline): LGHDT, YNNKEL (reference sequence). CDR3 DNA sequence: TGTGCCAGCAGCCAAGCGACAAGGGGGCTGGGGTATGGCTACACCTTC. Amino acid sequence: CASSQATRGLGYGYTF.

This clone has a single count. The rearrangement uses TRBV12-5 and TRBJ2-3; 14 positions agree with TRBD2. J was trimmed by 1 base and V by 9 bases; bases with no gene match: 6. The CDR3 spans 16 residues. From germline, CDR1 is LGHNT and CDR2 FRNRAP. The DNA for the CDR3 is TGTGCTAGCGCTCCGGGACTAGCGGGGGGCACAGATACGCAGTATTTT. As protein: CASAPGLAGGTDTQYF.

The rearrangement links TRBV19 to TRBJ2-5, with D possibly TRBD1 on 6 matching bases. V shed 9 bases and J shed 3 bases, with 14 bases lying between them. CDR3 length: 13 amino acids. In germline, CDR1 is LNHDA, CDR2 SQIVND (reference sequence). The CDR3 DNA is TGTGCCAGCGGGGACACCTCGGAAGAGACCCAGTACTTC. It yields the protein CASGDTSEETQYF.

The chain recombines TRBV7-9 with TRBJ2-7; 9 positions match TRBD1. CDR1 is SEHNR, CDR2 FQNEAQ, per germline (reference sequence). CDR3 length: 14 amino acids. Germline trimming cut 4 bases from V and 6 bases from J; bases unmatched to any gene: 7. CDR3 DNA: TGTGCCAGCAGCTCACCGGGACAGGGAATCGAGCAGTACTTC. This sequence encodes CASSSPGQGIEQYF.

The CDR3 spells CASTEVSMNTEAFF. CDR3 coding DNA: TGTGCCAGCACCGAAGTGAGCATGAACACTGAAGCTTTCTTT. The genes are TRBV2 and TRBJ1-1; D gene unclear. This CDR3 is built from 14 residues. Per germline, CDR1 SNHLY and CDR2 FYNNEI. V was clipped by 7 bases and J by 0 bases, with 12 bases between them.

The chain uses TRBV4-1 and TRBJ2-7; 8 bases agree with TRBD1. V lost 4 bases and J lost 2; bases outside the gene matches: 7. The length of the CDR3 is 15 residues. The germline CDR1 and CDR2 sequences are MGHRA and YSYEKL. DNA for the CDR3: TGCGCCAGCAGCCCGGGACAGGCGCTTCCCTACGAGCAGTACTTC. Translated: CASSPGQALPYEQYF.